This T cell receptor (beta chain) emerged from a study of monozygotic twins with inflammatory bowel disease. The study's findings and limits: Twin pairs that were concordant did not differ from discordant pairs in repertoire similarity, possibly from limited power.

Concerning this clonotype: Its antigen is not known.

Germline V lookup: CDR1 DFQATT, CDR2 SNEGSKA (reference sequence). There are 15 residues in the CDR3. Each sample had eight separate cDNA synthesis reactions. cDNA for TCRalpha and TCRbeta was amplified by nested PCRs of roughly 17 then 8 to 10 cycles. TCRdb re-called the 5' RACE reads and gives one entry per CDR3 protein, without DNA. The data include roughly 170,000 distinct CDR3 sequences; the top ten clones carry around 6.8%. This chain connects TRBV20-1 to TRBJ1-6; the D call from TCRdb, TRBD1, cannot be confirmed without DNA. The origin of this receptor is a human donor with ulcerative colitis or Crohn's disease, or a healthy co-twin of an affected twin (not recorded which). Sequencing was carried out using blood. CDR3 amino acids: CSAPRTGKYGSPLHF.